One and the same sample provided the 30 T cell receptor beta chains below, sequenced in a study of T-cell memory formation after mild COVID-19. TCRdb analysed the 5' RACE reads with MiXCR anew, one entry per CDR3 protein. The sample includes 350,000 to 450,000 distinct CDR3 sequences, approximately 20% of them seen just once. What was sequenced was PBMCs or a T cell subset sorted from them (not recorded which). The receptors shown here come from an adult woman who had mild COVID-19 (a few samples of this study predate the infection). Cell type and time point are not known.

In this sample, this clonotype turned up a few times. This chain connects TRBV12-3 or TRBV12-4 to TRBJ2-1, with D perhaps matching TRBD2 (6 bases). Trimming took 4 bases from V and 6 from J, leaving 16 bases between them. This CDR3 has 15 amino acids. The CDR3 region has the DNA TGTGCCAGCAGTTCACGCCGCGGGATTGTCAATGAGCAGTTCTTC. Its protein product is CASSSRRGIVNEQFF.

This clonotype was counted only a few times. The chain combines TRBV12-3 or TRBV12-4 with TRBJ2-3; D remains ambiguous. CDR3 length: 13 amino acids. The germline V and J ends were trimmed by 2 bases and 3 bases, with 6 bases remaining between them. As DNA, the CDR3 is TGTGCCAGCAGTTTATCGGAGACAGATACGCAGTATTTT. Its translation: CASSLSETDTQYF.

Here the CDR3 reads CSAANKGLAVKEYF. The CDR3 coding sequence is TGCAGTGCTGCTAACAAAGGACTAGCGGTTAAAGAGTACTTC. This chain joins TRBV20-1 and TRBJ2-7; 10 bases map to TRBD2. V trimming: 5 bases; J trimming: 11 bases; junction bases outside the gene matches: 15. This CDR3 is built from 14 residues. The germline gives CDR1 DFQATT, CDR2 SNEGSKA (reference sequence).

For the CDR3, the DNA is TGCAGTGCTAGGCCATTGCAGAGTACAGATACGCAGTATTTT. This codes for CSARPLQSTDTQYF. This chain connects TRBV20-1 to TRBJ2-3, with no clear D. The length of the CDR3 is 14 residues. V lost 3 bases, J lost 3 bases, and 13 bases lay in between. Germline CDR1 is DFQATT and CDR2 is SNEGSKA (reference sequence).

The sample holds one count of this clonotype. CDR3 sequence: CASSDWGHEQYF. In DNA form, the CDR3 reads TGTGCCAGCTCCGATTGGGGCCACGAGCAGTACTTC. The chain employs TRBV18 and TRBJ2-7; D is possibly TRBD1 (5 bases). V was shortened by 6 bases and J by 5 bases, with 11 bases between the two germline ends. CDR3 length: 12 residues. The germline V gene encodes CDR1 KGHSH and CDR2 LQKENI.

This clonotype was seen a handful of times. DNA for the CDR3: TGTGCCGTCAGCCGAGAAGGGACGGGGGAGGACGAGCAGTACTTC. Translating it yields CAVSREGTGEDEQYF. The rearrangement uses TRBV15 and TRBJ2-7, with D tentatively TRBD2 (6 bases). This CDR3 comprises 15 residues. The V and J ends lost 11 bases and 5 bases respectively, with 25 bases between them. Germline V gene data show CDR1 as LNHNV and CDR2 as YYDKDF (reference sequence).

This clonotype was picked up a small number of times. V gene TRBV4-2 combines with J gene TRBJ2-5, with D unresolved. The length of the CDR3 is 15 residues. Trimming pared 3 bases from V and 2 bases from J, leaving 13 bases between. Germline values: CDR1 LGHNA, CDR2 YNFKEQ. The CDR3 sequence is CASSHPWDSQETQYF. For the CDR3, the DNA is TGTGCCAGCAGCCACCCGTGGGATTCTCAAGAGACCCAGTACTTC.

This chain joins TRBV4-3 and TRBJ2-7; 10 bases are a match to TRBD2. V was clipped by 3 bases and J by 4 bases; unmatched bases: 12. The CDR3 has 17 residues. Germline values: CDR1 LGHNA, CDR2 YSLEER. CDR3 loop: CASSQDRALAGVYEQYF. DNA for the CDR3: TGCGCCAGCAGCCAGGACAGGGCTCTAGCGGGAGTATACGAGCAGTACTTC.

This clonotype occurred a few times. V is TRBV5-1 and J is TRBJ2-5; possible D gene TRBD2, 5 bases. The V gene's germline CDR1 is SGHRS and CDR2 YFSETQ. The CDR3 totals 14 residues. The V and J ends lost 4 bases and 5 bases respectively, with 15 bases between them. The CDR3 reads CASSLGVLGETQYF. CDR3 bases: TGCGCCAGCAGCCTCGGGGTGCTCGGGGAGACCCAGTACTTC. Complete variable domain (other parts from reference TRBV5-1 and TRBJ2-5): KAGVTQTPRYLIKTRGQQVTLSCSPISGHRSVSWYQQTPGQGLQFLFEYFSETQRNKGNFPGRFSGRQFSNSRSEMNVSTLELGDSALYLCASSLGVLGETQYFGPGTRLLVL.

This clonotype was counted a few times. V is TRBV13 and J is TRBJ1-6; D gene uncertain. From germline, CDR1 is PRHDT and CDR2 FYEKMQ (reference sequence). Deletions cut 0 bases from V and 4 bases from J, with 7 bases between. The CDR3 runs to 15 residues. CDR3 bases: TGTGCCAGCAGCTTAGGCTATGCTTATAATTCACCCCTCCACTTT. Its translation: CASSLGYAYNSPLHF.

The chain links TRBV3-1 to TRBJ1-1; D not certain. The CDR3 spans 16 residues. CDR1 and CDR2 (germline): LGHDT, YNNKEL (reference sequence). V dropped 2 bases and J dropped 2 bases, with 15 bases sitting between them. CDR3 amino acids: CASSQWSTLLNTEAFF. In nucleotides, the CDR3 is TGTGCCAGCAGCCAATGGAGTACTCTATTAAACACTGAAGCTTTCTTT.

CDR3 loop: CASTLSGRGLAEAFF. Here the CDR3 DNA reads TGTGCCAGCACCCTATCTGGGAGGGGGCTTGCTGAAGCTTTCTTT. The V call is TRBV7-9, the J call TRBJ1-1; 7 bases fit TRBD1. V lost 7 bases, J lost 6 bases, and 14 bases stayed unmatched. The germline CDR1 and CDR2 sequences are SEHNR and FQNEAQ (reference sequence). The CDR3 loop spans 15 amino acids.

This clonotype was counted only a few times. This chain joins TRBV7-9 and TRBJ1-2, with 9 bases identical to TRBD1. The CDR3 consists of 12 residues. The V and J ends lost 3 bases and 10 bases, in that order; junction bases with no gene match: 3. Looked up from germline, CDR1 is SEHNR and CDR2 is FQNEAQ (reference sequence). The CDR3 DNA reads TGTGCCAGCAGCTTGGGACAGGGACACTACACCTTC. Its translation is CASSLGQGHYTF.

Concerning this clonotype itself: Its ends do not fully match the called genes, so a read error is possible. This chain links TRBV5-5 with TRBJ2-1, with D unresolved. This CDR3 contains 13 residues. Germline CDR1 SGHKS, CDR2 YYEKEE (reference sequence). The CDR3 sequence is CASSLSPYNEQLF. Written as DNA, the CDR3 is TGTGCCAGCAGCCTGAGTCCGTACAATGAGCAGCTCTTC.

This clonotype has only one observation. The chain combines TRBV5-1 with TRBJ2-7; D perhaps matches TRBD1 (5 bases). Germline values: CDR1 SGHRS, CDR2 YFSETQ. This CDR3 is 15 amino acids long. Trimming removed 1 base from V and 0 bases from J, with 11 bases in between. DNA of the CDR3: TGCGCCAGCAGCTTGAGGGGCATTAGCTCCTACGAGCAGTACTTC. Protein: CASSLRGISSYEQYF.

CDR3 DNA sequence: TGTGCCACCCAGCGGGGCTACACCGGGGAGCTGTTTTTT. Protein sequence: CATQRGYTGELFF. The chain combines TRBV6-1 with TRBJ2-2, with TRBD2 matching over 7 bases. The CDR3 loop spans 13 amino acids. J lost 3 bases, V lost 10 bases, and 5 bases had no gene match. Germline lookup yields CDR1 MNHNS and CDR2 SASEGT.

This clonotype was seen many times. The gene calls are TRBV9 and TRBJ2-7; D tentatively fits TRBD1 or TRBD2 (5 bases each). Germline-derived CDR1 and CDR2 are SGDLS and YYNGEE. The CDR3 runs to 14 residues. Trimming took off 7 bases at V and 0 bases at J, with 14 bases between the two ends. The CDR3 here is CASSYRDGSYEQYF. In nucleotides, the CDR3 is TGTGCCAGCTCTTACCGGGACGGCTCCTACGAGCAGTACTTC.

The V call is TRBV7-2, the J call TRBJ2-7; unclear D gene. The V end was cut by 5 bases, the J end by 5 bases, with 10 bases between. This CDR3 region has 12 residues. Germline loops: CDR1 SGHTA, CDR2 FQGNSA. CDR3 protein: CASSLRHHEQYF. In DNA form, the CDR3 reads TGTGCCAGCAGCCTTAGACACCACGAGCAGTACTTC.

CDR3 in amino acids: CASRRQGIDEKLFF. The CDR3 DNA sequence: TGTGCCAGCAGGAGACAGGGAATAGATGAAAAACTGTTTTTT. The rearrangement uses TRBV12-3 or TRBV12-4 and TRBJ1-4; 7 bases map to TRBD1. V dropped 6 bases and J dropped 6; count of bases not matched to a gene: 7. The CDR3 runs 14 residues.

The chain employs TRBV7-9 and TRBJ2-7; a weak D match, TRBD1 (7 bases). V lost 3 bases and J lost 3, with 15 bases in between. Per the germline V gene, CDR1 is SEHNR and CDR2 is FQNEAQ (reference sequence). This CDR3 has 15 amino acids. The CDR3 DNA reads TGTGCCAGCAGCTTCCAGGGGGGACAGCACTACGAGCAGTACTTC. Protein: CASSFQGGQHYEQYF.

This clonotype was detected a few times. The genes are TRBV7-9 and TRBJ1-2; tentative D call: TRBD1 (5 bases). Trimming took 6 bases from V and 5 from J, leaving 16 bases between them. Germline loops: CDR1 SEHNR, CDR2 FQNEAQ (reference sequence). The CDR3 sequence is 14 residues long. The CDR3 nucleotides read TGTGCCAGCAGTCGTCAGGGACGGCCGTATGGCTACACCTTC. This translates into CASSRQGRPYGYTF.

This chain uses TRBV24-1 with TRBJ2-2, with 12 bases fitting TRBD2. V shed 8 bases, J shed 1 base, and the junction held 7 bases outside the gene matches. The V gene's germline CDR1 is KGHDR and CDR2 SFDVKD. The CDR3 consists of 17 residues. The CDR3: CATTSGRAARNTGELFF. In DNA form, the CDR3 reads TGTGCCACCACTAGCGGGAGGGCCGCGAGGAACACCGGGGAGCTGTTTTTT.

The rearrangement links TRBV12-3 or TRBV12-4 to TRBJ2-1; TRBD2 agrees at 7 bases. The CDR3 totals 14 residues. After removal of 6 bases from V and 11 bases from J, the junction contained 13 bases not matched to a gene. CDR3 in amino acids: CASRQTSSLGQQFF. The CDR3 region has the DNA TGTGCCAGCAGGCAGACTAGCTCTCTAGGACAGCAGTTCTTC.

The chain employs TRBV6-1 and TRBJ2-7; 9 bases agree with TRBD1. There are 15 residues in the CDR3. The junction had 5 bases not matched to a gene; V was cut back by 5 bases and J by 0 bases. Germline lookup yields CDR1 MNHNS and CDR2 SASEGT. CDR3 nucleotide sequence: TGTGCCAGCAGTAAGGGACAGGGCGTCTCCTACGAGCAGTACTTC. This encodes CASSKGQGVSYEQYF.

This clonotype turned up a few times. This CDR3 reads CASSHAPGTGDVLTF. CDR3 bases: TGTGCCAGCAGCCACGCCCCCGGCACAGGGGACGTCCTGACTTTC. This chain uses TRBV7-2 with TRBJ2-6; 7 bases line up with TRBD1. Losses at the gene ends were 5 bases for V and 11 bases for J; bases not matched to a gene: 12. Germline-derived CDR1 and CDR2 are SGHTA and FQGNSA. The CDR3 extends over 15 amino acids.

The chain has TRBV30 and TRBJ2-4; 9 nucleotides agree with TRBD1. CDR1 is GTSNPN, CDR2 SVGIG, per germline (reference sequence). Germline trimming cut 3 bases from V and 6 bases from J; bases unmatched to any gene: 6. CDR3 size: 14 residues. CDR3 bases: TGTGCCTGGAGACCTACAGGGGGCAGAAACATTCAGTACTTC. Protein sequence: CAWRPTGGRNIQYF.

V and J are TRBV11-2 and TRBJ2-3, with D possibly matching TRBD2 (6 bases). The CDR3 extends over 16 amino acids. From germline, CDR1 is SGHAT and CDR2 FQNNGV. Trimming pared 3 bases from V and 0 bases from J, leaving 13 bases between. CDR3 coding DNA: TGTGCCAGCAGCTTTAGCGGAGCCTGGAGCACAGATACGCAGTATTTT. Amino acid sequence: CASSFSGAWSTDTQYF.

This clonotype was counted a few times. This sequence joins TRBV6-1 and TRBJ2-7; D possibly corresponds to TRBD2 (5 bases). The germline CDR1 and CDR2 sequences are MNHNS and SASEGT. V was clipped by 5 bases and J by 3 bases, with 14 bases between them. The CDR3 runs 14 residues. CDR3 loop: CASSYRGIVYEQYF. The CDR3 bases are TGTGCCAGCAGTTATCGGGGTATCGTCTACGAGCAGTACTTC.

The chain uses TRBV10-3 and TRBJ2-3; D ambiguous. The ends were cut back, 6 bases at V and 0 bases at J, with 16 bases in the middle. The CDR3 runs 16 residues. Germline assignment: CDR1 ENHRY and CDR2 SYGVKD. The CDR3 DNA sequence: TGTGCCATCAGAGAACATAGCAGCTCGAGCACAGATACGCAGTATTTT. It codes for CAIREHSSSSTDTQYF.

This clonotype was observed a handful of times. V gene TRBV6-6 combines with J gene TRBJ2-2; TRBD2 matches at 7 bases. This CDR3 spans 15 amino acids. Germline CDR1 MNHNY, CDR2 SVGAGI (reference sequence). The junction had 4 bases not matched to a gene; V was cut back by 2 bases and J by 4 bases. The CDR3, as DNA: TGTGCCAGCAGTTACACGACTAGCCCCACCGGGGAGCTGTTTTTT. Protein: CASSYTTSPTGELFF.